This T cell receptor beta chain was obtained from a study of cytomegalovirus exposure and HLA in healthy donors. Study findings and constraints: A list of around 150 TCR beta chains associated with cytomegalovirus was given. Indistinguishable V segments such as TRBV6-2 and TRBV6-3 were excluded. According to an earlier analysis, most TCR beta V segments yielded productive rearrangements about 87% or about 30% of the time. Several top significant clusters appeared, in a later analysis, to be linked to common viral pathogens.

PCR used 60 Vbeta primers and 13 Jbeta primers. TCRdb's table, derived via immunoSEQ multiplex PCR, lists solely in-frame clones and lacks some. Found here are 150,000 to 200,000 clones, about four fifths of them singletons; the top ten hold roughly 5.2%. With regard to this clone: Its antigen is as yet unknown.

CDR3 length: 16 amino acids. The germline V gene has CDR1 KGHSY and CDR2 FQNENV. With V trimmed by 4 bases and J by 4 bases, 9 bases remained unmatched. The specimen sequenced was PBMCs. The chain joins TRBV16 to TRBJ2-2; 7 bases are a match to TRBD2. This receptor was identified in a woman aged 18-29 years in good health and CMV-seropositive. The chain's CDR3 is CASSRPAGVSTGELFF. CDR3 DNA sequence: TGTGCCAGCAGCCGCCCGGCGGGGGTCAGCACCGGGGAGCTGTTTTTT.